A selection of T cell receptor beta chains follows, all from one sample in a study of T cell changes during pregnancy in multiple sclerosis. Method: immunoSEQ multiplex PCR; TCRdb's copy keeps in-frame clones and lacks some. The data contain tens of thousands of clones, around 93% of them singletons. Sequencing used CD4+ T cells from peripheral blood mononuclear cells, obtained in the third trimester of pregnancy. The source of these receptors is a female donor in good health, enrolled as a control in a pregnancy study. Both conserved end residues are part of each CDR3. D genes are given only for firm matches. The size field is filled for only some rows; it gives once, few, many or a size class.

V: TRBV30
J: TRBJ2-1
D: .
size: .
DNA: TGTGCCTGGGGTAGCTCCTACAATGAGCAGTTCTTC
CDR3: CAWGSSYNEQFF

V: TRBV7-2
J: TRBJ1-2
D: .
size: .
DNA: TGTGCCAGCAGCTTCGGATCGGGGGTCGGCTACACCTTC
CDR3: CASSFGSGVGYTF

V: TRBV7-8
J: TRBJ1-4
D: TRBD1
size: .
DNA: TGTGCCAGCAGCTTAGGCCAGGGGGGTGAAAAACTGTTTTTT
CDR3: CASSLGQGGEKLFF

V: TRBV7-9
J: TRBJ1-1
D: TRBD1
size: once
DNA: TGTGCCAGCAGCTTAGGACAGGGAGCGGATAAAGCTTTCTTT
CDR3: CASSLGQGADKAFF

V: TRBV7-6
J: TRBJ1-5
D: .
size: .
DNA: TGTGCCAGCAGCTCGTATAGCAATCAGCCCCAGCATTTT
CDR3: CASSSYSNQPQHF

V: TRBV28
J: TRBJ1-2
D: TRBD1
size: .
DNA: TGTGCCAGCAGTTTAAATAGAAGACAGGGGGAAGGCTACACCTTC
CDR3: CASSLNRRQGEGYTF

V: TRBV14
J: TRBJ2-1
D: .
size: .
DNA: TGTGCCAGCAACCTAGCAGGCCCATATGAGCAGTTCTTC
CDR3: CASNLAGPYEQFF

V: TRBV6-5
J: TRBJ1-5
D: .
size: .
DNA: TGTGCCAGCACCTACAGGGTTGGAAGGCAGCCCCAGCATTTT
CDR3: CASTYRVGRQPQHF

V: TRBV28
J: TRBJ1-1
D: .
size: .
DNA: TGTGCCAGCAGTAACCCCGGGGGGGCTTTCTTT
CDR3: CASSNPGGAFF

V: TRBV6-5
J: TRBJ1-6
D: TRBD1
size: .
DNA: TGTGCCAGCAGGACAGGGGATTCACCCCTCCACTTT
CDR3: CASRTGDSPLHF

V: TRBV29-1
J: TRBJ2-7
D: TRBD2
size: .
DNA: TGCAGCGTTGGAGGAAGCGGGGCCTACGAGCAGTACTTC
CDR3: CSVGGSGAYEQYF

V: TRBV5-6
J: TRBJ1-1
D: TRBD1
size: .
DNA: TGTGCCAGCAGCTGGGACAGGAGAACTGAAGCTTTCTTT
CDR3: CASSWDRRTEAFF

V: TRBV4-1
J: TRBJ2-3
D: TRBD2
size: .
DNA: TGCGCCAGCAGCCTCGAGGCTGAGCGGGGGGGATATACGCAGTATTTT
CDR3: CASSLEAERGGYTQYF

V: TRBV11-2
J: TRBJ2-1
D: TRBD2
size: .
DNA: TGTGCCAGCAGCTTAAGGCTAGCGGGGGTCTACAATGAGCAGTTCTTC
CDR3: CASSLRLAGVYNEQFF

V: TRBV6-1
J: TRBJ1-5
D: .
size: once
DNA: TGTGCCAGCAAGAGGGACTCGGGAGGACAGCCCCAGCATTTT
CDR3: CASKRDSGGQPQHF

V: TRBV27
J: TRBJ2-7
D: TRBD1
size: .
DNA: TGTGCCAGCAGGGGACAGCCCTACGAGCAGTACTTC
CDR3: CASRGQPYEQYF

V: TRBV4-1
J: TRBJ2-5
D: .
size: .
DNA: TGCGCCAGCAGCCGAAGCGCTGGGCAAGAGACCCAGTACTTC
CDR3: CASSRSAGQETQYF

V: TRBV5-1
J: TRBJ2-3
D: TRBD2
size: .
DNA: TGCGCCAGCAGCTTTCGGGACTATCCAGATACGCAGTATTTT
CDR3: CASSFRDYPDTQYF

V: TRBV19
J: TRBJ2-7
D: TRBD1
size: .
DNA: TGTGCCAGTAGTATAGGGGGGGACAGGTTCTACGAGCAGTACTTC
CDR3: CASSIGGDRFYEQYF

V: TRBV6-5
J: TRBJ1-6
D: TRBD1
size: few
DNA: TGTGCCAGCAGCCGAGGGACAGTCCTCGATTCACCCCTCCACTTT
CDR3: CASSRGTVLDSPLHF

V: TRBV6-6
J: TRBJ1-4
D: .
size: .
DNA: TGTGCCAGCAGTCCAGGGGTTCCTACCGAAAAACTGTTTTTT
CDR3: CASSPGVPTEKLFF

V: TRBV4-3
J: TRBJ1-5
D: .
size: .
DNA: TGCGCCAGCAGCCAATCCAACAGGGAGCCCCAGCATTTT
CDR3: CASSQSNREPQHF

V: TRBV30
J: TRBJ2-2
D: .
size: .
DNA: TGTGCCTGCCCCCTTAGCACCGGGGAGCTGTTTTTT
CDR3: CACPLSTGELFF

V: TRBV7-3
J: TRBJ2-1
D: .
size: .
DNA: TGTGCCAGCAGCCCCCAGGGATGGGGTGAGCAGTTCTTC
CDR3: CASSPQGWGEQFF

V: TRBV9
J: TRBJ1-3
D: .
size: .
DNA: TGTGCCAGCAGCGGGAGGACGCGTGATGGAAACACCATATATTTT
CDR3: CASSGRTRDGNTIYF

V: TRBV9
J: TRBJ2-2
D: TRBD1
size: .
DNA: TGTGCCAGCACCGGGACAGGGACCGGGGAGCTGTTTTTT
CDR3: CASTGTGTGELFF

V: TRBV7-2
J: TRBJ2-5
D: TRBD2
size: .
DNA: TGTGCCAGCAGCCTTGCTAGCGGCCAAGAGACCCAGTACTTC
CDR3: CASSLASGQETQYF

V: TRBV30
J: TRBJ1-2
D: .
size: .
DNA: TGTGCCTGGAGAGGGGGGGCCCGTTCGAATGGCTACACCTTC
CDR3: CAWRGGARSNGYTF

V: TRBV5-1
J: TRBJ2-1
D: TRBD2
size: .
DNA: TGCGCCAGCAGCAGGGGGACTAGCGGGGGACACAATGAGCAGTTCTTC
CDR3: CASSRGTSGGHNEQFF

V: TRBV4-1
J: TRBJ1-6
D: .
size: .
DNA: TGCGCCAGCAGCCTCGAACAGGGTGCAAGTTCACCCCTCCACTTT
CDR3: CASSLEQGASSPLHF

V: TRBV6-1
J: TRBJ2-7
D: .
size: few
DNA: TGTGCCAGCAGTGAAAGCCTTAGCGTTGCGAAGCAGTACTTC
CDR3: CASSESLSVAKQYF

V: TRBV5-1
J: TRBJ2-2
D: .
size: .
DNA: TGCGCCAGCAGCTTGGCCGGCGGGGGCGGCACCGGGGAGCTGTTTTTT
CDR3: CASSLAGGGGTGELFF

V: TRBV30
J: TRBJ1-1
D: .
size: .
DNA: TGTGCCTGGAGTGTACGAACAGACCTTGAAGCTTTCTTT
CDR3: CAWSVRTDLEAFF

V: TRBV7-2
J: TRBJ1-2
D: TRBD1
size: .
DNA: TGTGCCAGCAGCCCCCGGGACAGTTCCTATGGCTACACCTTC
CDR3: CASSPRDSSYGYTF

V: TRBV7-2
J: TRBJ1-2
D: .
size: once
DNA: TGTGCCAGCAGTCAAAGGGAGGGGAACTATGGCTACACCTTC
CDR3: CASSQREGNYGYTF

V: TRBV7-2
J: TRBJ2-2
D: .
size: .
DNA: TGTGCCAGCAGCCCAGGGAACCGGTATGCGAGGCATACCACCGGGGAGCTGTTTTTT
CDR3: CASSPGNRYARHTTGELFF

V: TRBV5-6
J: TRBJ1-6
D: TRBD1
size: .
DNA: TGTGCCAGCAGCTGGGGACAGGGAGGAGGGAATTCACCCCTCCACTTT
CDR3: CASSWGQGGGNSPLHF

V: TRBV12-5
J: TRBJ1-1
D: TRBD1
size: once
DNA: TGTGCTAGTGGTAGTCCCGGGACAGGGGTCCACACTGAAGCTTTCTTT
CDR3: CASGSPGTGVHTEAFF

V: TRBV6-5
J: TRBJ2-7
D: .
size: .
DNA: TGTGCCAGCAGACCAGAGGCGGGCGCAGGATACGAGCAGTACTTC
CDR3: CASRPEAGAGYEQYF

V: TRBV28
J: TRBJ1-3
D: TRBD1
size: .
DNA: TGTGCCAGCAGTCCTCGTTACAGGGGTCTACGGGGAAACACCATATATTTT
CDR3: CASSPRYRGLRGNTIYF

V: TRBV19
J: TRBJ1-2
D: .
size: .
DNA: TGTGCCAGTAGTATAAGGGGGACGGATGGCTACACCTTC
CDR3: CASSIRGTDGYTF

V: TRBV9
J: TRBJ1-3
D: TRBD1
size: .
DNA: TGTGCCAGCAGCGCCGTCACAGGGGGCACCTCTGGAAACACCATATATTTT
CDR3: CASSAVTGGTSGNTIYF

V: TRBV5-4
J: TRBJ2-3
D: .
size: .
DNA: TGTGCCAGCAGCTTGGCTCTCCGGGTCTCTAGCACAGATACGCAGTATTTT
CDR3: CASSLALRVSSTDTQYF

V: TRBV9
J: TRBJ2-3
D: .
size: .
DNA: TGTGCCAGCAGCGTAGCAGGTAGAAGCACAGATACGCAGTATTTT
CDR3: CASSVAGRSTDTQYF

V: TRBV7-6
J: TRBJ2-5
D: .
size: once
DNA: TGTGCCAGCAGCGCCCAAACTAAGGATTTCGGGACCCAGTACTTC
CDR3: CASSAQTKDFGTQYF

V: TRBV6-5
J: TRBJ2-3
D: .
size: .
DNA: TGTGCCAGTCTAAGGGGGTACGGGGAGGATACGCAGTATTTT
CDR3: CASLRGYGEDTQYF

V: TRBV19
J: TRBJ2-3
D: .
size: .
DNA: TGTGCCAGTAGGAATAGAGCAGATACGCAGTATTTT
CDR3: CASRNRADTQYF

V: TRBV4-1
J: TRBJ1-5
D: .
size: .
DNA: TGCGCCAGCAGCCAAGACCGACAGGGCAATCAGCCCCAGCATTTT
CDR3: CASSQDRQGNQPQHF

V: TRBV7-3
J: TRBJ2-5
D: .
size: .
DNA: TGTGCCAGCAGCTTAACAGGGGGAGAGACCCAGTACTTC
CDR3: CASSLTGGETQYF

V: TRBV5-4
J: TRBJ2-3
D: TRBD1
size: .
DNA: TGTGCCAGCAGACGGGACAGGGAGAGCACAGATACGCAGTATTTT
CDR3: CASRRDRESTDTQYF

V: TRBV5-5
J: TRBJ2-3
D: .
size: .
DNA: TGTGCCAGCAGTTCTGGACATTCCACAGATACGCAGTATTTT
CDR3: CASSSGHSTDTQYF

V: TRBV2
J: TRBJ1-2
D: TRBD1
size: .
DNA: TGTGCCAGCAGTGAGGGGGGACAGGGTAGCTTCCTAGGGGGTGGCTACACCTTC
CDR3: CASSEGGQGSFLGGGYTF

V: TRBV2
J: TRBJ2-7
D: TRBD2
size: .
DNA: TGTGCCAGCAGACTAGCGGGAGACCCCTACGAGCAGTACTTC
CDR3: CASRLAGDPYEQYF